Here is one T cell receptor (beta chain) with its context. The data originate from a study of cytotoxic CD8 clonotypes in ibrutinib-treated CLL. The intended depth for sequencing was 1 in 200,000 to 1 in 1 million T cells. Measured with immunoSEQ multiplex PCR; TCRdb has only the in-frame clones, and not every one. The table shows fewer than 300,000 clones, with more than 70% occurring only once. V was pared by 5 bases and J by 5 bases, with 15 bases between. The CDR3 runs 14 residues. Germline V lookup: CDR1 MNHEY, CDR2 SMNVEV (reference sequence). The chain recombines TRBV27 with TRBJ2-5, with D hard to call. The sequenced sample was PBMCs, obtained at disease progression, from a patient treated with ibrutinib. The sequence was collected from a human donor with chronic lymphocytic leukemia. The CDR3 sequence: CASSLYGLGETQYF. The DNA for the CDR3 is TGTGCCAGCAGTCTATACGGGCTAGGGGAGACCCAGTACTTC.